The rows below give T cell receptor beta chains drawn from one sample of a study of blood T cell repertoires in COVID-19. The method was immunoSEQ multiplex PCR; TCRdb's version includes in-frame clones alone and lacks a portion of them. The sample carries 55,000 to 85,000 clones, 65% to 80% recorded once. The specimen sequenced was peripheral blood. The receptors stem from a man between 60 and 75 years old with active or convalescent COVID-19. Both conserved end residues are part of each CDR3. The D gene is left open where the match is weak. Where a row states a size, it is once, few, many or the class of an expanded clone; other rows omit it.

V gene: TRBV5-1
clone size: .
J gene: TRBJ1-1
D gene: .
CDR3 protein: CASSLGADGSEAFF
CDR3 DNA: TGCGCCAGCAGCTTGGGTGCGGATGGGTCTGAAGCTTTCTTT

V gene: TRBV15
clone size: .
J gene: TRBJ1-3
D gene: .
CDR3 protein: CATSRPSYLGSNGEISGNTIYF
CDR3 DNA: TGTGCCACCAGCAGGCCGTCGTACTTGGGCAGTAATGGCGAGATCTCTGGAAACACCATATATTTT

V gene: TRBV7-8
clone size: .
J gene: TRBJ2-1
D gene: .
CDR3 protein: CASSLRNGAKHEQFF
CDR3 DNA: TGTGCCAGCAGCTTGAGAAACGGAGCAAAGCATGAGCAGTTCTTC

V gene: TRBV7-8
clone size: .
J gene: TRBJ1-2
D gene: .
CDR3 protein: CASSLETGPNYGYTF
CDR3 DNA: TGTGCCAGCAGCTTAGAGACAGGCCCGAACTATGGCTACACCTTC

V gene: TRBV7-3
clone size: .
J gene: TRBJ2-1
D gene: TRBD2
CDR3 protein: CASSLTGGLAVYNEQFF
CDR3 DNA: TGTGCCAGCAGCTTAACTGGAGGCCTAGCGGTCTACAATGAGCAGTTCTTC

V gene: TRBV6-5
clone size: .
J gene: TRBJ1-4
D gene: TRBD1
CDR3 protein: CASNTGQLNEKLFF
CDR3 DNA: TGTGCCAGCAACACGGGACAGCTTAATGAAAAACTGTTTTTT

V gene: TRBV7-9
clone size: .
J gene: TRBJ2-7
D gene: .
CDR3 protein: CASSPRVQEQYF
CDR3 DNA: TGTGCCAGCAGCCCCAGGGTCCAGGAGCAGTACTTC

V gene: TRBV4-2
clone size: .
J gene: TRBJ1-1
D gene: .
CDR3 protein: CASTPGHTNTEAFF
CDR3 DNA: TGTGCCAGCACACCGGGACATACGAACACTGAAGCTTTCTTT

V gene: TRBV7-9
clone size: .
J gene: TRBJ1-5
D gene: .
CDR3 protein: CASSYRETQPQHF
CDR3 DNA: TGTGCCAGCAGCTACAGGGAAACACAGCCCCAGCATTTT

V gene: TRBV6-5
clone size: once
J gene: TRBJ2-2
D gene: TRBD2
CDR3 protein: CASSYYGLANTGELFF
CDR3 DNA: TGTGCCAGCAGTTACTATGGACTAGCCAACACCGGGGAGCTGTTTTTT

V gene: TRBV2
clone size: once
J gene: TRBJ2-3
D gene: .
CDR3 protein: CATAGTRSTDTQYF
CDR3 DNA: TGTGCCACCGCAGGTACAAGAAGCACAGATACGCAGTATTTT

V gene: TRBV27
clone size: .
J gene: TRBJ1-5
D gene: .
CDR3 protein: CASSPGGPEQPQHF
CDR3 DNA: TGTGCCAGCAGTCCCGGAGGGCCCGAACAGCCCCAGCATTTT

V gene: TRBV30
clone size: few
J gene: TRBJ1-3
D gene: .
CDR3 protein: CAWSNIYSGNTIYF
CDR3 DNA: TGTGCCTGGAGTAACATTTACTCTGGAAACACCATATATTTT

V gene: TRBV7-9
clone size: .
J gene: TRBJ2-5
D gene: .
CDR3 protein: CASSPGVGETQYF
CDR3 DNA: TGTGCCAGCAGCCCCGGTGTTGGAGAGACCCAGTACTTC

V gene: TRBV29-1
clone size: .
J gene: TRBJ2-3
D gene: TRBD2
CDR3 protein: CSTRAGGTDTQYF
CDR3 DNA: TGCAGCACCCGAGCGGGGGGCACAGATACGCAGTATTTT

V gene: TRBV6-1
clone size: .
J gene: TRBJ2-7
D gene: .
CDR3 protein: CASSEKPLPSYEQYF
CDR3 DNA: TGTGCCAGCAGTGAAAAGCCCCTTCCTTCCTACGAGCAGTACTTC

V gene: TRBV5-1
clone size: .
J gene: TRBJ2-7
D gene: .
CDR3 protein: CASSLMGGGYEQYF
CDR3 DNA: TGCGCCAGCAGCTTGATGGGAGGGGGCTACGAGCAGTACTTC

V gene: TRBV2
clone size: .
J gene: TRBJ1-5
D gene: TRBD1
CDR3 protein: CASSWTGADQPQHF
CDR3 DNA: TGTGCCAGCAGTTGGACAGGGGCCGATCAGCCCCAGCATTTT

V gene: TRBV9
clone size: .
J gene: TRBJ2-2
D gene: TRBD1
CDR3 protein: CASSVGEDRGPGELFF
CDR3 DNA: TGTGCCAGCAGCGTAGGAGAGGACAGGGGGCCCGGGGAGCTGTTTTTT

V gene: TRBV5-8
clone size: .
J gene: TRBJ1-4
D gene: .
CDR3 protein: CASSLLNRWNEKLFF
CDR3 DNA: TGTGCCAGCAGCTTACTTAACCGATGGAATGAAAAACTGTTTTTT

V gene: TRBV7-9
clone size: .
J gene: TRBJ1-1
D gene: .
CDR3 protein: CASSPSQPERGAFF
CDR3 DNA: TGTGCCAGCAGCCCCTCCCAACCCGAGAGGGGGGCTTTCTTT

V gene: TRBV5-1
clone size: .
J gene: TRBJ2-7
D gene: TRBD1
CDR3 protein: CASSFTGQGDFEQYF
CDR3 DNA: TGCGCCAGCAGCTTCACGGGACAGGGGGATTTCGAGCAGTACTTC

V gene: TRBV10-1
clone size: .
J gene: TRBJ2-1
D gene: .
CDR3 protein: CASSEYGGPTNEQFF
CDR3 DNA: TGCGCCAGCAGTGAGTACGGGGGGCCCACCAATGAGCAGTTCTTC

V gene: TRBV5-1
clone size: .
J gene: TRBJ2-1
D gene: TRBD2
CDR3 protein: CASSLGGLAGGAMNEQFF
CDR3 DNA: TGCGCCAGCAGCTTGGGAGGACTAGCGGGGGGTGCGATGAATGAGCAGTTCTTC

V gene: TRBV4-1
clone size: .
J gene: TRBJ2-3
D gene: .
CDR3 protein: CASSRLLGNTQYF
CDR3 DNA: TGCGCCAGCAGCCGCTTACTTGGTAATACGCAGTATTTT

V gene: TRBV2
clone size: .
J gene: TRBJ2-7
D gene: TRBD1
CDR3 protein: CASSPGQGIYEQYF
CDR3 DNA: TGTGCCAGCAGCCCGGGACAGGGAATTTACGAGCAGTACTTC

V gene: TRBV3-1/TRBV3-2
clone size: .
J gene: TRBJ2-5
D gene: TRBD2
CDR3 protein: CASSQHLAGQETQYF
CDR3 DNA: TGTGCCAGCAGCCAACACCTAGCGGGGCAAGAGACCCAGTACTTC

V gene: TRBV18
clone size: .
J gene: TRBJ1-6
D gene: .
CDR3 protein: CASSGGSNSPLHF
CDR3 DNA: TGTGCCAGCTCAGGTGGTAGTAATTCACCCCTCCACTTT

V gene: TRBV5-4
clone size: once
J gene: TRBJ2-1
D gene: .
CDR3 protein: CASREEGFRNEQFF
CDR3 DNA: TGTGCCAGCAGGGAGGAGGGGTTTCGCAATGAGCAGTTCTTC

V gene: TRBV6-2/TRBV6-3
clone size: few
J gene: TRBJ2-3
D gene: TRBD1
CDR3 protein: CASSYARDRETDTQYF
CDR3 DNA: TGTGCCAGCAGTTACGCCCGGGACAGGGAAACAGATACGCAGTATTTT

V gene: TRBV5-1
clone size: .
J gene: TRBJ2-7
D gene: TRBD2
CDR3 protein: CASSWGDSGRPYEQYF
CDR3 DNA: TGCGCCAGCAGCTGGGGGGATAGCGGGCGTCCCTACGAGCAGTACTTC

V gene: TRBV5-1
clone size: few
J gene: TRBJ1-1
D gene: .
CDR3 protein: CASRNTGGTEAFF
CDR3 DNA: TGCGCCAGCCGCAATACCGGGGGGACTGAAGCTTTCTTT

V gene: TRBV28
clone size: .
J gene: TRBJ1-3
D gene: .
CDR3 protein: CASRRDSNSGNTIYF
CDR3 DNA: TGTGCCAGCAGACGTGACAGTAACTCTGGAAACACCATATATTTT

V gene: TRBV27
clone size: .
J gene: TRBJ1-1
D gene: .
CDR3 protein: CASRGGVMDTEAFF
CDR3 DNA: TGTGCCAGCAGAGGGGGGGTCATGGACACTGAAGCTTTCTTT

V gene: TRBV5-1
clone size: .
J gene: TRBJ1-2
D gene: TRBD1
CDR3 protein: CASSPGQGFYYGYTF
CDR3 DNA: TGCGCCAGCAGCCCGGGACAGGGATTTTACTATGGCTACACCTTC